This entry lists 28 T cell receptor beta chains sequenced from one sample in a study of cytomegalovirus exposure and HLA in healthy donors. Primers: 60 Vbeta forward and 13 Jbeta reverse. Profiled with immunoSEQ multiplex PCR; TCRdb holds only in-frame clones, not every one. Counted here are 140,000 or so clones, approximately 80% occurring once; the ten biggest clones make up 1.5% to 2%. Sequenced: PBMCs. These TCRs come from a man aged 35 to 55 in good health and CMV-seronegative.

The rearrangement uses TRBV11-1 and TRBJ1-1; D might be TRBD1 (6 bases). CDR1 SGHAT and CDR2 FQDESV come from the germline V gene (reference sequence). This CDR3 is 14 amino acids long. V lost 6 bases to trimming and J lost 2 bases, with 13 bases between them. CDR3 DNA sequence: TGTGCCAGCAGGCAGACAGGAAGAAACACTGAAGCTTTCTTT. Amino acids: CASRQTGRNTEAFF.

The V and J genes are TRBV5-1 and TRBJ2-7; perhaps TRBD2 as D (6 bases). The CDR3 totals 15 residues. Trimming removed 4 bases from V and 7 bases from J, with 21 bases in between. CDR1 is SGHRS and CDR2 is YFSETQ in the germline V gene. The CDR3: CASSQIWGGLREQYF. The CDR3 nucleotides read TGCGCCAGCAGCCAGATTTGGGGAGGACTGAGAGAGCAGTACTTC.

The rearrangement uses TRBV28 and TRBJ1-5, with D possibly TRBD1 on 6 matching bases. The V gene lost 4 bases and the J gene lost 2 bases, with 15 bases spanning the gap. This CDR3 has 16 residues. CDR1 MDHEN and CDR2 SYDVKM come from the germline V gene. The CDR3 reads CASSSLGDKGNQPQHF. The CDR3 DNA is TGTGCCAGCAGTTCGCTGGGGGACAAGGGCAATCAGCCCCAGCATTTT. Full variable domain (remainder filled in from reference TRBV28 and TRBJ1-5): DVKVTQSSRYLVKRTGEKVFLECVQDMDHENMFWYRQDPGLGLRLIYFSYDVKMKEKGDIPEGYSVSREKKERFSLILESASTNQTSMYLCASSSLGDKGNQPQHFGDGTRLSIL.

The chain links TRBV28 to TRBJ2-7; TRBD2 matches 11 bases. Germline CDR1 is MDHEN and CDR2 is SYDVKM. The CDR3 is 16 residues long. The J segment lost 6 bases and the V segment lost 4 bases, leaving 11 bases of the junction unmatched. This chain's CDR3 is CASSSLFSGGAPEQYF. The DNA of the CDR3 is TGTGCCAGCAGTTCCCTTTTTAGCGGGGGGGCCCCCGAGCAGTACTTC.

CDR3 residues: CAWNRGSTGELFF. In DNA form, the CDR3 reads TGTGCCTGGAATCGGGGGAGCACCGGGGAGCTGTTTTTT. The rearrangement links TRBV30 to TRBJ2-2; possibly TRBD2 for D (6 bases). The CDR3 is 13 residues long. The V gene lost 4 bases and the J gene lost 4 bases, with 10 bases spanning the gap. CDR1 GTSNPN and CDR2 SVGIG come from the germline V gene (reference sequence). The variable domain in full, with the rest retrieved from reference TRBV30 and TRBJ2-2, is SQTIHQWPATLVQPVGSPLSLECTVEGTSNPNLYWYRQAAGRGLQLLFYSVGIGQISSEVPQNLSASRPQDRQFILSSKKLLLSDSGFYLCAWNRGSTGELFFGEGSRLTVL.

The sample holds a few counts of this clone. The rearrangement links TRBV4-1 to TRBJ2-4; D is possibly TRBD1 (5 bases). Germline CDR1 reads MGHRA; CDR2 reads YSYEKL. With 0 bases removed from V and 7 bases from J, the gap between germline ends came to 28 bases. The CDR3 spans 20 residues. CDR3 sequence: CASSQDRLKTAPANRNIQYF. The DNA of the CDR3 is TGCGCCAGCAGCCAAGATCGCCTAAAGACCGCGCCGGCTAACAGGAACATTCAGTACTTC.

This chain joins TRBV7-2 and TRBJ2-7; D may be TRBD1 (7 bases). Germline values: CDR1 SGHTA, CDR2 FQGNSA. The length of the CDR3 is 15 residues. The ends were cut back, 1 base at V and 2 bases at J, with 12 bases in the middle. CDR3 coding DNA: TGTGCCAGCAGCTTAGTGGCAGGGGGGACCTACGAGCAGTACTTC. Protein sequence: CASSLVAGGTYEQYF.

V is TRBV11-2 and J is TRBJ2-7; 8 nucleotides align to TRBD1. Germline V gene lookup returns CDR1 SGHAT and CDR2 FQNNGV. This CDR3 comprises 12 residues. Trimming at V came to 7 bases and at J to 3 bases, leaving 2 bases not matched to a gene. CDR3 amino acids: CASTTGVYEQYF. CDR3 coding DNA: TGTGCCAGCACGACAGGGGTCTACGAGCAGTACTTC.

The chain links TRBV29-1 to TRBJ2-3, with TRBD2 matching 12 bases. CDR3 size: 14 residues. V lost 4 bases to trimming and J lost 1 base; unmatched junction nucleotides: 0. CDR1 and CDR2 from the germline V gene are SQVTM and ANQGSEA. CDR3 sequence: CSVGLAGGTDTQYF. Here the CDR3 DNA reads TGCAGCGTTGGACTAGCGGGAGGCACAGATACGCAGTATTTT.

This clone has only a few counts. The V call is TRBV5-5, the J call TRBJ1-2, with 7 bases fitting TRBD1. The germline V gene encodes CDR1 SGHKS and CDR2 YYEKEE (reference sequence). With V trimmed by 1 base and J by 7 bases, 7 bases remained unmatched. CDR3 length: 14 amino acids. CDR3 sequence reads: CASSLSAGGIGYTF. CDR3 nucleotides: TGTGCCAGCAGCTTGTCGGCAGGGGGTATTGGCTACACCTTC. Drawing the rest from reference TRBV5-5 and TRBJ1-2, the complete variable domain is DAGVTQSPTHLIKTRGQQVTLRCSPISGHKSVSWYQQVLGQGPQFIFQYYEKEERGRGNFPDRFSARQFPNYSSELNVNALLLGDSALYLCASSLSAGGIGYTFGSGTRLTVV.

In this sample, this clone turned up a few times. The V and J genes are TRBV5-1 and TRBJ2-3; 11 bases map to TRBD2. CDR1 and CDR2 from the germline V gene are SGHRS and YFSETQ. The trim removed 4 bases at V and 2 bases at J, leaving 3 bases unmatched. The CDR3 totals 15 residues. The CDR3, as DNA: TGCGCCAGCAGCCAGGGACTAGCGGTCACAGATACGCAGTATTTT. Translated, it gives CASSQGLAVTDTQYF.

The CDR3 bases are TGTGCCAGCAGCTTAGTCAGTGGGGGCCTTTATCAGCCCCAGCATTTT. This gives the protein CASSLVSGGLYQPQHF. V gene TRBV7-8 combines with J gene TRBJ1-5; D might be TRBD1 (6 bases). This CDR3 is 16 amino acids long. The V end was cut by 1 base, the J end by 5 bases, with 15 bases between. CDR1 is SGHVS and CDR2 is FQNEAQ in the germline V gene.

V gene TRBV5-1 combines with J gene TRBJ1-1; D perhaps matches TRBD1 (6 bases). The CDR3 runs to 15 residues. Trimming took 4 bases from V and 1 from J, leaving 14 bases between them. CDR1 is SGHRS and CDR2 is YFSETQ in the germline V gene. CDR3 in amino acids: CASSPKTGSNTEAFF. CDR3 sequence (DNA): TGCGCCAGCAGCCCGAAGACAGGTTCGAACACTGAAGCTTTCTTT.

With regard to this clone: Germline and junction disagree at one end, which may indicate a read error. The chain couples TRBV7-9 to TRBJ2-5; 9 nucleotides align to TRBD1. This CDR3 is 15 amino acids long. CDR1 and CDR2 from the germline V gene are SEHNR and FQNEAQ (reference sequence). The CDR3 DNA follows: TGTTCCAGCAGCTTAAACGACAGGGGGTATGGGACCCAGTACTTC. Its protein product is CSSSLNDRGYGTQYF.

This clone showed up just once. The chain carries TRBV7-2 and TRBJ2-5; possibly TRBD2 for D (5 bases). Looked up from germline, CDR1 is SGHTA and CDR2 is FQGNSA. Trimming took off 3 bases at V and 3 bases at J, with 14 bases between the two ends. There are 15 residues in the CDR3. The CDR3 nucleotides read TGTGCCAGCAGCTTGGAGCGGCACTGGAAAGAGACCCAGTACTTC. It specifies CASSLERHWKETQYF.

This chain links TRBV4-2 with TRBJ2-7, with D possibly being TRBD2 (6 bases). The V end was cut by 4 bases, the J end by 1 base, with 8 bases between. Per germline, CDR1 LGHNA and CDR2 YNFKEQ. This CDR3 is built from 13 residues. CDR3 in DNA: TGTGCCAGCAGCCCTGGAGGGTCCTACGAGCAGTACTTC. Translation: CASSPGGSYEQYF.

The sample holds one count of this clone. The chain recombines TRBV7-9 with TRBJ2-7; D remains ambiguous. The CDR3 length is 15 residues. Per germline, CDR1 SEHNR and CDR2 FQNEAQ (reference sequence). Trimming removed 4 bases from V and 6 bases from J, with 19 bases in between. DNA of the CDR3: TGTGCCAGCAGCTCCACCCGACCCGACATGGGCGAGCAGTACTTC. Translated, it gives CASSSTRPDMGEQYF. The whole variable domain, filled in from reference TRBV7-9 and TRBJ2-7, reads DTGVSQNPRHKITKRGQNVTFRCDPISEHNRLYWYRQTLGQGPEFLTYFQNEAQLEKSRLLSDRFSAERPKGSFSTLEIQRTEQGDSAMYLCASSSTRPDMGEQYFGPGTRLTVT.

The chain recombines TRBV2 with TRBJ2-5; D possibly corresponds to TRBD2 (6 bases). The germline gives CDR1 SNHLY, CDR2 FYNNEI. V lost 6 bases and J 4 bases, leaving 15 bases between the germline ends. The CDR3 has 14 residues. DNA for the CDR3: TGTGCCAGCAGGGCGAACTCGGGAGCAGAGACCCAGTACTTC. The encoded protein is CASRANSGAETQYF.

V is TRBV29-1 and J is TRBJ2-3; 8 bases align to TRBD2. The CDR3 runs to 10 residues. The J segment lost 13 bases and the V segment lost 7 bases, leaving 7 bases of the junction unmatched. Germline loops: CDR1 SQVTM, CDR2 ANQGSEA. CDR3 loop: CSGGLAGEYF. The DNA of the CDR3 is TGCAGCGGCGGACTAGCAGGGGAGTATTTT.

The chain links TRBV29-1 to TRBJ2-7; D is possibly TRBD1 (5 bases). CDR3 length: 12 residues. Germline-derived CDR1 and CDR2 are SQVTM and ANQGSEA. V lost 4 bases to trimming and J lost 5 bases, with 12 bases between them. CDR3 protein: CSVVRSGNEQYF. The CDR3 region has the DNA TGCAGCGTTGTTAGGTCAGGGAACGAGCAGTACTTC.

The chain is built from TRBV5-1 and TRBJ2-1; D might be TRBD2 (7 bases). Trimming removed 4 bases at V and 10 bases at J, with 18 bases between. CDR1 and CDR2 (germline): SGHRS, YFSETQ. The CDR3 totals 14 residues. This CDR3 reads CASSPGGGRGEQFF. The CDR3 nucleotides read TGCGCCAGCAGCCCCGGGGGCGGGAGAGGGGAGCAGTTCTTC.

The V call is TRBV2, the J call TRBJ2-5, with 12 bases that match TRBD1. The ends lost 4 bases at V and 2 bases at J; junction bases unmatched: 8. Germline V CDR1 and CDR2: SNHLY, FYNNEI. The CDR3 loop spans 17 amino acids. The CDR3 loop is CASSGDRGLNSQETQYF. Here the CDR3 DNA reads TGTGCCAGCAGTGGGGACAGGGGGCTAAATTCACAAGAGACCCAGTACTTC.

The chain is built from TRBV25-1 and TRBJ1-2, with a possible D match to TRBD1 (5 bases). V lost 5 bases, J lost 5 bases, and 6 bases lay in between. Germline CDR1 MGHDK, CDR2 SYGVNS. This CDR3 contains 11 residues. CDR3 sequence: CASSQGYGYTF. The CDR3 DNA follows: TGTGCCAGCAGTCAGGGATATGGCTACACCTTC.

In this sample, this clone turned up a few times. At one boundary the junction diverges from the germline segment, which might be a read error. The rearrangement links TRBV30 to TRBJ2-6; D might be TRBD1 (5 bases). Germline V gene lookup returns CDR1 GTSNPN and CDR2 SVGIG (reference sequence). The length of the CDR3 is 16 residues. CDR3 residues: CAWSVGRTSGANGLTF. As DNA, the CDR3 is TGTGCCTGGAGTGTAGGACGGACCTCTGGGGCCAACGGCCTGACTTTC. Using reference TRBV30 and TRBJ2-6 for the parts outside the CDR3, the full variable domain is SQTIHQWPATLVQPVGSPLSLECTVEGTSNPNLYWYRQAAGRGLQLLFYSVGIGQISSEVPQNLSASRPQDRQFILSSKKLLLSDSGFYLCAWSVGRTSGANGLTFGAGSRLTVL.

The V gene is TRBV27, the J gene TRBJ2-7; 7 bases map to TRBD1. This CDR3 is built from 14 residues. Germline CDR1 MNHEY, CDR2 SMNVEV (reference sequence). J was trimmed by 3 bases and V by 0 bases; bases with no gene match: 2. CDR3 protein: CASSLSRDSYEQYF. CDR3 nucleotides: TGTGCCAGCAGTTTATCCAGGGACAGCTACGAGCAGTACTTC.

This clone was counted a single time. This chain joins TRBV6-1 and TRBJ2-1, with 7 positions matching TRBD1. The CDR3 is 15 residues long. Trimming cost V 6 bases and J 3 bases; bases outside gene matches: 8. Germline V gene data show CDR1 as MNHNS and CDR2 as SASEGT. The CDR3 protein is CASRGRQGIYNEQFF. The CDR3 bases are TGTGCCAGCAGGGGGAGACAGGGAATCTACAATGAGCAGTTCTTC.

The CDR3 coding sequence is TGTGCCAGCAGTGTGGGAATAGCGGGCCCTTACGAGCAGTACTTC. The encoded protein is CASSVGIAGPYEQYF. The gene calls are TRBV6-1 and TRBJ2-7, with 7 bases that match TRBD2. The germline V gene encodes CDR1 MNHNS and CDR2 SASEGT. J was trimmed by 4 bases and V by 4 bases; bases with no gene match: 10. CDR3 length equals 15 residues.

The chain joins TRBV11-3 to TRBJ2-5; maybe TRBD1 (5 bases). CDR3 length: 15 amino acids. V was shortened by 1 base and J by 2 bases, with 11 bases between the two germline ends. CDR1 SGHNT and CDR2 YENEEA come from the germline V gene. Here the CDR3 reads CASSLGVGQQETQYF. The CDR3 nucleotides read TGTGCCAGCAGCTTAGGTGTGGGGCAGCAAGAGACCCAGTACTTC.